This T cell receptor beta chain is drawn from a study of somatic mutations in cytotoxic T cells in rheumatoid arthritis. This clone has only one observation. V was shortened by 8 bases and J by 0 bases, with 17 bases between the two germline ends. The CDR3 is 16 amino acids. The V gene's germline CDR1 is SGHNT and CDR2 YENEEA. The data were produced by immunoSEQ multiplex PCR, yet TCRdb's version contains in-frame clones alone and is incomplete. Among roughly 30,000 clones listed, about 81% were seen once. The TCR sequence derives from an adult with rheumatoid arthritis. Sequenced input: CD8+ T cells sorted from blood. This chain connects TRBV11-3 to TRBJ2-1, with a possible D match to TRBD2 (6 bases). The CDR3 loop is CASGGSGRSSYNEQFF. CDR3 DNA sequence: TGTGCCAGCGGGGGGTCGGGGCGGAGCTCCTACAATGAGCAGTTCTTC.